The sequence of this TCR beta chain was determined in a study of CD8 T cells in Susac syndrome. The authors sequenced TCR beta from blood CD8+ and CD4+ T cells. The multiple sclerosis controls were treatment-naive patients with relapsing-remitting disease that was stable or active. Through negative isolation, CD4+ and CD8+ T cells were obtained, while TEMRA cells were enriched using FACS. An input of about 0.5 to 1 ug of RNA was subjected to reverse transcription using random hexamers. A multiplex approach, immunoSEQ multiplex PCR, amplified TCR beta CDR3 across 54 Vbeta and 13 Jbeta. TCRdb called the immunoSEQ multiplex PCR reads again in MiXCR, with one record for every CDR3 protein. The table includes roughly 200,000 distinct CDR3 sequences, about 95% detected once. The CDR3 runs to 12 residues. The V end was cut by 7 bases, the J end by 5 bases, with 14 bases between. CDR1 SQVTM and CDR2 ANQGSEA come from the germline V gene.

What was sequenced was CD4+ T cells from PBMCs. The origin of this receptor is a human donor with multiple sclerosis. The chain carries TRBV29-1 and TRBJ2-5; TRBD2 is a possible D gene (7 bases). CDR3 bases: TGCAGCGGTCGGGGGGCCTGGGAGACCCAGTACTTC. This codes for CSGRGAWETQYF.